This T cell receptor (beta chain) stems from a study of blood T cell repertoires in COVID-19. Turning to the study itself: Material from acute and convalescent COVID-19 was sourced from the United States, Italy and Spain.

Here immunoSEQ multiplex PCR was the method, and the copy in TCRdb shows in-frame clones only, minus some. The profile shows some 99,000 clones, around four fifths of them singletons. The TCR was taken from an older woman with acute or convalescent COVID-19. Sample: peripheral blood.

Written as DNA, the CDR3 is TGTGCCAGCTCTGGGACTAGCACAGATACGCAGTATTTT. Its protein is CASSGTSTDTQYF. The chain employs TRBV18 and TRBJ2-3; D is possibly TRBD2 (6 bases). The V end was cut by 6 bases, the J end by 0 bases, with 7 bases between. The CDR3 spans 13 residues. CDR1 is KGHSH, CDR2 LQKENI, per germline.